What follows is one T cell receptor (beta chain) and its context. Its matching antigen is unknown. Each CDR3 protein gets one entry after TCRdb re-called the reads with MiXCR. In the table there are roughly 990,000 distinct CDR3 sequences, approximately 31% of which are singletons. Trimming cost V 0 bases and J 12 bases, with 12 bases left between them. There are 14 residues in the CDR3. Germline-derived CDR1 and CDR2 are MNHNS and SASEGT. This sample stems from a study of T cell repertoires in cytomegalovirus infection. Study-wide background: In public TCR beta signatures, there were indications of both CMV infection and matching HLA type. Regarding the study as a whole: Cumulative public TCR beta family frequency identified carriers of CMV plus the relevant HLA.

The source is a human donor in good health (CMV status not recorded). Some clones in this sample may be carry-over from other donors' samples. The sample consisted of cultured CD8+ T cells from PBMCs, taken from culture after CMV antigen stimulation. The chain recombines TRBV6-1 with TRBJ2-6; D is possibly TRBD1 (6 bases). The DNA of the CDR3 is TGTGCCAGCAGTGAAGCGGAGCCCAGGGGCGTCCTGACTTTC. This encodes CASSEAEPRGVLTF.